This section outlines one T cell receptor (beta chain) sequence together with its context. These data come from a study of blood T cell repertoires in COVID-19. As for the study in general: COVID-19 samples, acute and convalescent, were from the United States, Italy and Spain. In each case, the material was cDNA or gDNA derived from T cells, B-cell-depleted T cells, or PBMCs.

Germline assignment: CDR1 MNHNY and CDR2 SVGAGI (reference sequence). The CDR3 runs to 14 residues. V shed 5 bases, J shed 5 bases, and the junction held 5 bases outside the gene matches. Methods used by the authors: Amplified reference gene primers provided the basis for estimating nucleated cell counts. TCRdb's copy holds only in-frame clones and misses some; the assay was immunoSEQ multiplex PCR. That table furnishes V, J and clone size, whereas the DNA furnished D and trimming. The data show 150,000 to 200,000 clones, roughly 80% seen once. The sample comprised peripheral blood. The chain carries TRBV6-6 and TRBJ1-4; 7 bases map to TRBD1. The TCR originated in a human donor with acute or convalescent COVID-19. The donor label of this sample is uncertain. CDR3 nucleotide sequence: TGTGCCAGCAGTGCCGGGACAGTCAATGAAAAACTGTTTTTT. Its translation: CASSAGTVNEKLFF.